This T cell receptor beta chain was obtained from a study of radiotherapy plus CTLA-4 blockade in lung cancer. V shed 5 bases and J shed 2 bases, with 14 bases lying between them. Germline V gene lookup returns CDR1 SEHNR and CDR2 FQNEAQ (reference sequence). The CDR3 length is 15 residues. Sequenced by immunoSEQ multiplex PCR; TCRdb stores in-frame clones only, minus some. The sample has over 30,000 clones, 79% seen once; the top ten hold 20% to 30%. The sequence was obtained from a human donor with non-small cell lung cancer that progressed on radiotherapy plus ipilimumab. Specimen: peripheral blood, collected from a patient treated with radiotherapy plus ipilimumab. V is TRBV7-9 and J is TRBJ2-3, with a weak D call TRBD2 (6 bases). The CDR3 DNA follows: TGTGCCAGCAGCGCCCTACTAGCTCTCACAGATACGCAGTATTTT. Amino acids: CASSALLALTDTQYF.